This TCR beta chain is drawn from a study of cytotoxic CD8 clonotypes in ibrutinib-treated CLL. As for the study in general: Response specimens were obtained following a median treatment duration of about twelve months, with a range of 6 to 36.

Worth noting for this clone: Its antigen is currently unknown.

Whole-study results and caveats: Treatment left the uncommon public clonotypes either contracted or stable in frequency.

Sequenced by immunoSEQ multiplex PCR; TCRdb stores in-frame clones only, minus some. The sample records roughly 150,000 clones, roughly 90% being singletons. Germline V gives CDR1 LNHDA, CDR2 SQIVND (reference sequence). This CDR3 is 13 amino acids long. The V gene end was trimmed by 4 bases and the J gene end by 5 bases; junction bases not matched to a gene: 4. Sequencing was performed on PBMCs, taken at disease progression, from a patient treated with ibrutinib. The chain joins TRBV19 to TRBJ1-2; 7 positions match TRBD1. The receptor comes from a human donor with chronic lymphocytic leukemia. The CDR3 loop reads CASSNDREYGYTF. The CDR3, as DNA: TGTGCCAGTAGTAATGACAGGGAGTATGGCTACACCTTC.